This passage covers 30 T cell receptor beta chains from one sample sequenced in a study of T cell clones after liver transplantation. Produced via immunoSEQ multiplex PCR; TCRdb's table is partial and in-frame only. This table has more than 65,000 clones, under 95% appearing once. The sequencing here drew on CD4+ T cells from blood, taken before liver transplant. These receptors were obtained from a human donor who received a liver transplant.

The CDR3, as DNA: TGTGCCAGCAGCCCCCAGGGGGGGTTTGGGGCCAACGTCCTGACTTTC. It is translated as CASSPQGGFGANVLTF. The chain uses TRBV4-2 and TRBJ2-6; D possibly matches TRBD1 or TRBD2 (7 bases each). V lost 4 bases, J lost 3 bases, and 13 bases lay in between. This CDR3 region has 16 residues. Germline loops: CDR1 LGHNA, CDR2 YNFKEQ.

The CDR3 protein is CASSFTLAGVSTDTQYF. The CDR3 nucleotides are TGTGCCAGCAGCTTTACCCTAGCGGGAGTCAGCACAGATACGCAGTATTTT. This chain uses TRBV5-6 with TRBJ2-3; 10 bases fit TRBD2. The CDR3 has 17 residues. In germline, CDR1 is SGHDT, CDR2 YYEEEE. V dropped 2 bases and J dropped 0; count of bases not matched to a gene: 6.

CDR3 residues: CASSLFRVYNEQYF. CDR3 nucleotide sequence: TGTGCCAGCAGTTTATTCAGGGTCTACAACGAGCAGTACTTC. The rearrangement uses TRBV28 and TRBJ2-7; D might be TRBD1 (5 bases). Trimming left V 1 base short and J 5 bases short, with 12 bases between. CDR1 MDHEN and CDR2 SYDVKM come from the germline V gene. The CDR3 is 14 amino acids.

The rearrangement uses TRBV18 and TRBJ1-2; TRBD1 aligns across 9 bases. The CDR3 runs 14 residues. V shed 6 bases, J shed 8 bases, and the junction held 10 bases outside the gene matches. CDR1 and CDR2 from the germline V gene are KGHSH and LQKENI. CDR3 loop: CASSPGTGPSGYTF. For the CDR3, the DNA is TGTGCCAGCTCTCCCGGGACAGGGCCGTCGGGCTACACCTTC. The variable domain in full, completed from reference TRBV18 and TRBJ1-2, reads NAGVMQNPRHLVRRRGQEARLRCSPMKGHSHVYWYRQLPEEGLKFMVYLQKENIIDESGMPKERFSAEFPKEGPSILRIQQVVRGDSAAYFCASSPGTGPSGYTFGSGTRLTVV.

This chain connects TRBV9 to TRBJ1-5; D call uncertain. CDR1 is SGDLS and CDR2 is YYNGEE in the germline V gene. The CDR3 covers 15 residues. The V and J ends lost 4 bases and 3 bases respectively, with 14 bases between them. CDR3 coding DNA: TGTGCCAGCAGCCTTGGAGGGTCTTACAATCAGCCCCAGCATTTT. It yields the protein CASSLGGSYNQPQHF.

The chain carries TRBV10-3 and TRBJ2-3; 12 nucleotides align to TRBD2. J was trimmed by 5 bases and V by 7 bases; bases with no gene match: 7. CDR3 size: 15 residues. Germline loops: CDR1 ENHRY, CDR2 SYGVKD. CDR3 sequence reads: CAITPTSGRVDTQYF. The CDR3 DNA sequence: TGTGCCATCACCCCGACTAGCGGGAGAGTAGATACGCAGTATTTT.

The genes are TRBV18 and TRBJ2-5; TRBD2 is a possible D gene (5 bases). This CDR3 is 16 amino acids long. CDR1 KGHSH and CDR2 LQKENI come from the germline V gene. The germline V and J ends were trimmed by 5 bases and 0 bases, with 16 bases remaining between them. The CDR3 reads CASSKTDGGHQETQYF. The CDR3 DNA follows: TGTGCCAGCTCAAAGACGGACGGAGGACACCAAGAGACCCAGTACTTC.

This clone came up once. V is TRBV2 and J is TRBJ2-3; D call uncertain. The CDR3 runs 13 residues. With 8 bases removed from V and 0 bases from J, the gap between germline ends came to 9 bases. The germline CDR1 and CDR2 sequences are SNHLY and FYNNEI. The CDR3 reads CASVRHSTDTQYF. DNA of the CDR3: TGTGCCAGCGTAAGACATAGCACAGATACGCAGTATTTT.

The chain links TRBV4-1 to TRBJ2-2; D is possibly TRBD2 (6 bases). Germline assignment: CDR1 MGHRA and CDR2 YSYEKL. Trimming removed 0 bases from V and 7 bases from J, with 9 bases in between. CDR3 size: 14 residues. The CDR3 region has the DNA TGCGCCAGCAGCCAAGATAGCGGTTTCGGGGAGCTGTTTTTT. This codes for CASSQDSGFGELFF.

The gene calls are TRBV11-3 and TRBJ2-5; TRBD1 matches 8 bases. Germline assignment: CDR1 SGHNT and CDR2 YENEEA. V shed 5 bases, J shed 2 bases, and the junction held 4 bases outside the gene matches. CDR3 length: 14 residues. CDR3 DNA: TGTGCCAGCAGCGCCCACAGGGGGCAAGAGACCCAGTACTTC. Protein sequence: CASSAHRGQETQYF. The full variable domain, rest sourced from reference TRBV11-3 and TRBJ2-5, is EAGVVQSPRYKIIEKKQPVAFWCNPISGHNTLYWYLQNLGQGPELLIRYENEEAVDDSQLPKDRFSAERLKGVDSTLKIQPAELGDSAVYLCASSAHRGQETQYFGPGTRLLVL.

This clone has just one count. The chain is built from TRBV4-3 and TRBJ1-5, with a tentative D call TRBD1 (5 bases). Germline loops: CDR1 LGHNA, CDR2 YSLEER. This CDR3 is built from 14 residues. V dropped 4 bases and J dropped 6 bases, with 13 bases sitting between them. The CDR3 protein is CASSRRQGGQPQHF. DNA for the CDR3: TGCGCCAGCAGCCGGCGGCAGGGTGGTCAGCCCCAGCATTTT.

As for this clone: A junction boundary mismatches the germline segment, possibly from a read error. The genes are TRBV4-1 and TRBJ2-3, with D hard to call. Germline CDR1 reads MGHRA; CDR2 reads YSYEKL. There are 12 residues in the CDR3. The CDR3 protein is CASSQDIRTPVF. The CDR3, as DNA: TGCGCCAGCAGCCAAGATATCCGGACCCCTGTTTTT.

The gene calls are TRBV27 and TRBJ1-2, with D hard to call. The CDR3 is made up of 15 amino acids. Germline lookup yields CDR1 MNHEY and CDR2 SMNVEV (reference sequence). V lost 2 bases, J lost 0 bases, and 10 bases lay in between. As DNA, the CDR3 is TGTGCCAGCAGTTTACAAGACGGACCTAACTATGGCTACACCTTC. Amino acids: CASSLQDGPNYGYTF.

This clone was counted a single time. The chain links TRBV19 to TRBJ2-4, with a tentative D call TRBD2 (7 bases). V lost 3 bases and J 0 bases, leaving 12 bases between the germline ends. Per the germline V gene, CDR1 is LNHDA and CDR2 is SQIVND (reference sequence). The CDR3 runs 16 residues. CDR3 bases: TGTGCCAGTAGTATCCGGGGGGCTTCAGCCAAAAACATTCAGTACTTC. It translates to CASSIRGASAKNIQYF.

The chain joins TRBV6-6 to TRBJ2-1; no clear D. CDR3 length equals 12 residues. V was clipped by 0 bases and J by 10 bases, with 7 bases between them. CDR1 and CDR2 (germline): MNHNY, SVGAGI (reference sequence). The chain's CDR3 is CASSYSFVEQFF. DNA for the CDR3: TGTGCCAGCAGTTACTCCTTTGTCGAGCAGTTCTTC.

This clone was counted once. The chain has TRBV9 and TRBJ1-2; D is perhaps TRBD1 (6 bases). Germline V gives CDR1 SGDLS, CDR2 YYNGEE. Trimming took off 4 bases at V and 8 bases at J, with 12 bases between the two ends. This CDR3 has 12 residues. For the CDR3, the DNA is TGTGCCAGCAGCCCCGGGACATGGGGCTACACCTTC. Protein sequence: CASSPGTWGYTF.

This clone showed up just a few times. V is TRBV15 and J is TRBJ1-2, with a weak D call TRBD1 (6 bases). The germline V gene has CDR1 LNHNV and CDR2 YYDKDF (reference sequence). This CDR3 is 15 amino acids long. Trimming pared 4 bases from V and 5 bases from J, leaving 17 bases between. The CDR3, as DNA: TGTGCCACCAGCAATCCCCCCACAGGGAATTATGGCTACACCTTC. It is translated as CATSNPPTGNYGYTF.

This chain joins TRBV5-5 and TRBJ2-7, with D perhaps TRBD1 (6 bases). Germline lookup yields CDR1 SGHKS and CDR2 YYEKEE (reference sequence). V lost 0 bases to trimming and J lost 4 bases, with 11 bases between them. This CDR3 comprises 14 residues. This chain's CDR3 is CASSLVGRGYEQYF. The CDR3 DNA sequence: TGTGCCAGCAGCTTGGTCGGCAGGGGATACGAGCAGTACTTC.

The genes are TRBV14 and TRBJ1-1; TRBD1 might be the D (6 bases). Deletions cut 1 base from V and 6 bases from J, with 18 bases between. The CDR3 contains 16 residues. Germline V gives CDR1 SGHDN, CDR2 FVKESK. CDR3 loop: CASSQGGRGREAEAFF. The CDR3 DNA sequence: TGTGCCAGCAGCCAAGGGGGGCGGGGGCGAGAGGCTGAAGCTTTCTTT.

The chain is built from TRBV4-1 and TRBJ2-1; 9 positions match TRBD2. Germline values: CDR1 MGHRA, CDR2 YSYEKL. V gave up 1 base and J gave up 15 bases; unmatched junction bases: 16. This CDR3 is 16 amino acids long. The DNA of the CDR3 is TGCGCCAGCAGCCAAGTACCTAGCGGGACCGACCGTAACCGGTTCTTC. Its translation: CASSQVPSGTDRNRFF.

This sequence joins TRBV19 and TRBJ2-3; no reliable D call. The germline gives CDR1 LNHDA, CDR2 SQIVND (reference sequence). Trimming pared 1 base from V and 3 bases from J, leaving 5 bases between. CDR3 length: 13 residues. The CDR3 here is CASSIAWTDTQYF. CDR3 DNA sequence: TGTGCCAGTAGTATAGCTTGGACAGATACGCAGTATTTT.

The chain recombines TRBV18 with TRBJ2-7; D remains unclear. The V and J ends lost 4 bases and 3 bases respectively, with 10 bases between them. The CDR3 length is 13 residues. The germline V gene encodes CDR1 KGHSH and CDR2 LQKENI. This chain's CDR3 is CASSLGPDYEQYF. As DNA, the CDR3 is TGTGCCAGCTCACTCGGGCCAGACTACGAGCAGTACTTC.

The chain joins TRBV6-1 to TRBJ1-3, with D possibly matching TRBD1 (5 bases). Trimming cost V 2 bases and J 3 bases, with 14 bases left between them. The germline CDR1 and CDR2 sequences are MNHNS and SASEGT. This CDR3 has 16 residues. CDR3 in DNA: TGTGCCAGCAGTGAAACTTTGGGGCAGAATGGAAACACCATATATTTT. As protein: CASSETLGQNGNTIYF.

The genes are TRBV11-1 and TRBJ2-1; D is uncertain. Germline CDR1 SGHAT, CDR2 FQDESV (reference sequence). The V gene lost 5 bases and the J gene lost 10 bases, with 9 bases spanning the gap. This CDR3 is 11 amino acids long. This CDR3 reads CASSAVGEQFF. CDR3 coding DNA: TGTGCCAGCAGCGCAGTAGGCGAGCAGTTCTTC.

This clone has just one count. The chain uses TRBV7-9 and TRBJ2-7; maybe TRBD1 (5 bases). In germline, CDR1 is SEHNR, CDR2 FQNEAQ (reference sequence). V dropped 5 bases and J dropped 0 bases, with 14 bases sitting between them. CDR3 length equals 15 residues. The CDR3 protein is CASSAQQVLSYEQYF. CDR3 coding DNA: TGTGCCAGCAGCGCCCAACAGGTTCTCTCCTACGAGCAGTACTTC.

V is TRBV6-5 and J is TRBJ1-5; TRBD1 matches at 8 bases. Germline V gene lookup returns CDR1 MNHEY and CDR2 SVGAGI. The CDR3 length is 15 residues. The ends lost 2 bases at V and 6 bases at J; junction bases unmatched: 6. CDR3 region: CASSYPQGEGQPQHF. In DNA form, the CDR3 reads TGTGCCAGCAGTTACCCACAGGGGGAAGGTCAGCCCCAGCATTTT.

This clone has just one count. The sample carries other DNA sequences with the same CDR3. The chain couples TRBV29-1 to TRBJ2-5; D assignment may be TRBD1 or TRBD2 (5 bases each). V was cut by 2 bases and J by 7 bases, with 11 bases left in between. Germline loops: CDR1 SQVTM, CDR2 ANQGSEA. CDR3 length: 12 amino acids. CDR3 DNA sequence: TGCAGCGTTGAAAGAGGGGTGGGGACCCAGTACTTC. It is translated as CSVERGVGTQYF. Based on the CDR3 plus reference TRBV29-1 and TRBJ2-5, the full variable domain is SAVISQKPSRDICQRGTSLTIQCQVDSQVTMMFWYRQQPGQSLTLIATANQGSEATYESGFVIDKFPISRPNLTFSTLTVSNMSPEDSSIYLCSVERGVGTQYFGPGTRLLVL.

This chain connects TRBV9 to TRBJ2-1; 13 positions agree with TRBD2. Trimming at V came to 3 bases and at J to 9 bases, leaving 6 bases not matched to a gene. CDR1 is SGDLS and CDR2 is YYNGEE in the germline V gene. CDR3 length: 15 residues. The DNA for the CDR3 is TGTGCCAGCAGCGCCGGACTAGCGGGAGAGAGTGAGCAGTTCTTC. This translates into CASSAGLAGESEQFF.

This chain joins TRBV18 and TRBJ2-3; D remains ambiguous. The CDR3 is made up of 15 amino acids. Germline CDR1 reads KGHSH; CDR2 reads LQKENI. Trimming took 1 base from V and 1 from J, leaving 9 bases between them. CDR3 DNA: TGTGCCAGCTCACCACGCCACCTGGGCACAGATACGCAGTATTTT. Translated: CASSPRHLGTDTQYF.

The genes are TRBV7-8 and TRBJ1-2; 7 bases line up with TRBD1. V trimming: 1 base; J trimming: 5 bases; junction bases outside the gene matches: 7. Germline CDR1 reads SGHVS; CDR2 reads FQNEAQ. The CDR3 length is 15 residues. Written as DNA, the CDR3 is TGTGCCAGCAGCTTAGGGGACAGCAACTTATATGGCTACACCTTC. It codes for CASSLGDSNLYGYTF.